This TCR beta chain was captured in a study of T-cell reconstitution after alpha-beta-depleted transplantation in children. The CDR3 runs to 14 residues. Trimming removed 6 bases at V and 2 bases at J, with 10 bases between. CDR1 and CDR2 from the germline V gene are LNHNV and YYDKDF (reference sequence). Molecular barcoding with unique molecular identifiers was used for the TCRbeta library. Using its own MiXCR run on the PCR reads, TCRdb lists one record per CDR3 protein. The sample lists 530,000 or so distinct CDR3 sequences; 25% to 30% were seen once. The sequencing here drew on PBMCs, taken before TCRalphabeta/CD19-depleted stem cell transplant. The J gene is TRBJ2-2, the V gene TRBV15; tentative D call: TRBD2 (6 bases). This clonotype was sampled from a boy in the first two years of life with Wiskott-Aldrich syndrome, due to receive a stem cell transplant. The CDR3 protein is CATRGSGNTGELFF. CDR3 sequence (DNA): TGTGCCACCAGGGGTAGCGGAAACACCGGGGAGCTGTTTTTT.